This T cell receptor beta chain was observed in a study of molecular identifiers for immune sequencing clone quantification. This clonotype was seen at least ten times. CDR3 size: 14 residues. With 5 bases removed from V and 4 bases from J, the gap between germline ends came to 12 bases. Per the germline V gene, CDR1 is SGHVS and CDR2 is FNYEAQ. Previously published methods and listed TCR primers were used for the bulk TCR libraries. A single record per CDR3 protein comes from TCRdb applying MiXCR to the PCR reads. Among about 640,000 distinct CDR3 sequences listed, just under 20% were seen once. A CD8+CD4-CCR7+CD45RA+ phenotype served as the sorting definition for naive CD8 T cells.

The sequence derives from a human donor in good health. Some libraries in this study had Jurkat cell RNA spiked in. The J gene is TRBJ1-5, the V gene TRBV7-6; the D gene is possibly TRBD1 (6 bases). The specimen sequenced was naive CD8+ T cells from blood, with Jurkat cell RNA spiked in. Subset given: FACS-sorted CD8+CD4-CCR7+CD45RA+ naive T cells. The CDR3 loop is CASSIGTNNQPQHF. As DNA, the CDR3 is TGTGCCAGCAGCATTGGGACAAATAATCAGCCCCAGCATTTT.